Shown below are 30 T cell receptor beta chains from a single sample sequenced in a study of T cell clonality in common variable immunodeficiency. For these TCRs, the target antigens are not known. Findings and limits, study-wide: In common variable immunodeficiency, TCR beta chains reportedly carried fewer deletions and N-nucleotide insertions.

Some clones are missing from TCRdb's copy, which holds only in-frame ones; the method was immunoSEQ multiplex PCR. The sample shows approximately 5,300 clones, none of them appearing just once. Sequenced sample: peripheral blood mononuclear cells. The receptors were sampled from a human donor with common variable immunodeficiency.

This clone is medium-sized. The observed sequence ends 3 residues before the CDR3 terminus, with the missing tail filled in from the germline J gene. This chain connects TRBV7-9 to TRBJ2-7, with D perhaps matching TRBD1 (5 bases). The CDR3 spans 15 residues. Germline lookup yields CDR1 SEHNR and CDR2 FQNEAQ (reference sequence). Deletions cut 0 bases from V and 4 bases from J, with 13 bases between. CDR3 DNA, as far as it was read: TGTGCCAGCAGCTTAGCGCTTCAGGGTCAGTACGAG. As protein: CASSLALQGQYE. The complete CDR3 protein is CASSLALQGQYEQYF.

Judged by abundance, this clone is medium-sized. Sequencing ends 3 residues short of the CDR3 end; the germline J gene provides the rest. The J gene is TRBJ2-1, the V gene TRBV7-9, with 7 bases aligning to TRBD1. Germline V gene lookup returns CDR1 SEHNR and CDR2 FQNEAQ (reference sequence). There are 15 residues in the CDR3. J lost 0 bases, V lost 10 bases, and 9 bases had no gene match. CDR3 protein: CATKFGDSSYNEQFF. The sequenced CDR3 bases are TGTGCCACGAAATTTGGGGACAGCTCCTACAATGAG.

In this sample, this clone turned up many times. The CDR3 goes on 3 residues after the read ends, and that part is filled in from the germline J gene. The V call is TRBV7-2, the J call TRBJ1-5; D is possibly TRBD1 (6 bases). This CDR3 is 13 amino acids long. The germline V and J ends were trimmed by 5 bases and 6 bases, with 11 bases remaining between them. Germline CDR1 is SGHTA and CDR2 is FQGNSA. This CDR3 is CASSPDRSQPQHF. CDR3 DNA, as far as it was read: TGTGCCAGCAGCCCAGACAGGAGTCAGCCC.

Incomplete CDR3 DNA: TGTGCCAGCAGCACCACCGGTCGGTGGTACGAG. Its protein is CASSTTGRWYE. The CDR3, in full, reads CASSTTGRWYEQYF. The chain uses TRBV11-2 and TRBJ2-7; D gene uncertain. The CDR3 extends 3 residues past the end of the read, so its final part is completed from the germline J gene. With 5 bases removed from V and 4 bases from J, the gap between germline ends came to 15 bases. The CDR3 runs to 14 residues. CDR1 SGHAT and CDR2 FQNNGV come from the germline V gene.

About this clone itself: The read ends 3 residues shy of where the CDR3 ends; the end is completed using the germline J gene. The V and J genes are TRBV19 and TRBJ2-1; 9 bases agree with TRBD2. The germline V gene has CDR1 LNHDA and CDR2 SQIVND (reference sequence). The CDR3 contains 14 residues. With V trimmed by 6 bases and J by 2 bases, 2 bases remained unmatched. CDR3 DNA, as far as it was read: TGTGCCAGTAGCAGCGGGGGGACCTACAATGAG. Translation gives CASSSGGTYNE. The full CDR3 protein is CASSSGGTYNEQFF.

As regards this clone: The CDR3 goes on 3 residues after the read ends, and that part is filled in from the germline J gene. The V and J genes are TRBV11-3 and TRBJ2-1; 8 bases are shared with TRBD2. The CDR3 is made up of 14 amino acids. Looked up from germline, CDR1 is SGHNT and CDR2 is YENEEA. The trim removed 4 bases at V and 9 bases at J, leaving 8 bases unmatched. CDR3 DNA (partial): TGTGCCAGCAGCTCAGGCGGGAGGAGGTTTGAG. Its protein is CASSSGGRRFE. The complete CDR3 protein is CASSSGGRRFEQFF.

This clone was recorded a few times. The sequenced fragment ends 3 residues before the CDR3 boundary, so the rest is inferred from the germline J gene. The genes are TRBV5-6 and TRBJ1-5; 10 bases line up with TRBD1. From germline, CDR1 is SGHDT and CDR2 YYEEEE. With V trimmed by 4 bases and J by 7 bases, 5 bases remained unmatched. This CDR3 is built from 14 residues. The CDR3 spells CASSPGQGVQPQHF. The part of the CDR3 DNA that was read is TGTGCCAGCAGCCCAGGACAGGGGGTGCAGCCC.

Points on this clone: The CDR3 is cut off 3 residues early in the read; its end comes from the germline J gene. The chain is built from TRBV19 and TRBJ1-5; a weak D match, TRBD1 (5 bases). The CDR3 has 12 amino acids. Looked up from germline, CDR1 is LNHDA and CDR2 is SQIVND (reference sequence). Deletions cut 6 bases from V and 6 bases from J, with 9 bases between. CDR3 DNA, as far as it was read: TGTGCCAGTAGCAGGGAACGTCAGCCC. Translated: CASSRERQP. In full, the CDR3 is CASSRERQPQHF.

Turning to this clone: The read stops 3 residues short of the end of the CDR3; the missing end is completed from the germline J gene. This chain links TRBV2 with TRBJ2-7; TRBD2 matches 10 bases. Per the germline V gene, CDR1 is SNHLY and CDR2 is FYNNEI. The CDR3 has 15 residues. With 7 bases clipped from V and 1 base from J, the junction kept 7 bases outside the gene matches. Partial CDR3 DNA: TGTGCCAGCACCGTTGGACTAGCGGAATCCTACGAG. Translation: CASTVGLAESYE. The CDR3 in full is CASTVGLAESYEQYF.

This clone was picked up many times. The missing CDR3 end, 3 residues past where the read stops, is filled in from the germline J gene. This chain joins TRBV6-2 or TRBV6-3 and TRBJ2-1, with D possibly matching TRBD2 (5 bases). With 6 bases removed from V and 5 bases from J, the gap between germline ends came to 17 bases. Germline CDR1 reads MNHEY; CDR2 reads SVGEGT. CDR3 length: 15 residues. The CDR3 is CASSHTSYKDNEQFF. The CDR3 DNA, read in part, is TGTGCCAGCAGCCATACTAGTTATAAGGACAATGAG.

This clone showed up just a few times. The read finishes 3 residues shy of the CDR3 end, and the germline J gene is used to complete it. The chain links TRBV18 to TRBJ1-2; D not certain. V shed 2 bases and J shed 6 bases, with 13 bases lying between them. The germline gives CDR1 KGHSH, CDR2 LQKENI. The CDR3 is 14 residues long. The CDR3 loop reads CASSPSSGRHGYTF. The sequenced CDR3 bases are TGTGCCAGCTCACCATCGTCGGGGAGGCATGGC.

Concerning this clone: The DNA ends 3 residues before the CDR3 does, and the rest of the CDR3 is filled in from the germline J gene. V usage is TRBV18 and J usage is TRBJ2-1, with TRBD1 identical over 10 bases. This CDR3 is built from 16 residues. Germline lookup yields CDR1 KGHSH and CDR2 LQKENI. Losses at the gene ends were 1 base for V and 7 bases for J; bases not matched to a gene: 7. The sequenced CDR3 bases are TGTGCCAGCTCACCACGGAATGGACAGGGGGATAATGAG. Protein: CASSPRNGQGDNE. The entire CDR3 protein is CASSPRNGQGDNEQFF.

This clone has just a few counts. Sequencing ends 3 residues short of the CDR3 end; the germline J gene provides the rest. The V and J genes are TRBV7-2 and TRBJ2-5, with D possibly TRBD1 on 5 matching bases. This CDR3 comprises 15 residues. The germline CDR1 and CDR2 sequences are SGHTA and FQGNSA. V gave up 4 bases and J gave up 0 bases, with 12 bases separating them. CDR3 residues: CASSSPTVYQETQYF. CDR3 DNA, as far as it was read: TGTGCCAGCAGCTCCCCGACAGTGTACCAAGAGACC.

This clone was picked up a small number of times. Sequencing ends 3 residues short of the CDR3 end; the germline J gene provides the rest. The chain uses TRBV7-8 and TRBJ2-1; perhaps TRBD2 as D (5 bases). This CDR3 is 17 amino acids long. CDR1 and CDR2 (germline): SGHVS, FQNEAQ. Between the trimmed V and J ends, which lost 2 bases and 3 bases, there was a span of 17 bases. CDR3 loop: CASSLRFERRFYNEQFF. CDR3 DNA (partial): TGTGCCAGCAGCTTACGTTTTGAGCGGAGGTTCTACAATGAG. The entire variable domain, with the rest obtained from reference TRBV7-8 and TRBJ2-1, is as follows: GAGVSQSPRYKVAKRGQDVALRCDPISGHVSLFWYQQALGQGPEFLTYFQNEAQLDKSGLPSDRFFAERPEGSVSTLKIQRTQQEDSAVYLCASSLRFERRFYNEQFFGPGTRLTVL.

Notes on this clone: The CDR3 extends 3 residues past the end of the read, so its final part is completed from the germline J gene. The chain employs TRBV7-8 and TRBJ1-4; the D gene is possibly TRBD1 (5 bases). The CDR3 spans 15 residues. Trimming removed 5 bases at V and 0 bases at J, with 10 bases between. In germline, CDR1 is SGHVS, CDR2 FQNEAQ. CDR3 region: CASSPRDSTNEKLFF. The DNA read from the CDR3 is TGTGCCAGCAGCCCCAGGGATTCAACTAATGAAAAA.

The part of the CDR3 DNA that was read is TGTGCCAGCAGCTTGACGGACAGGGGAAAGACC. Protein product: CASSLTDRGKT. The whole CDR3 protein is CASSLTDRGKTQYF. The chain has TRBV7-2 and TRBJ2-5; 9 nucleotides agree with TRBD1. The CDR3 extends 3 residues past the end of the read, so its final part is completed from the germline J gene. The CDR3 is 14 residues long. V was pared by 3 bases and J by 6 bases, with 5 bases of the junction left unmatched. CDR1 is SGHTA and CDR2 is FQGNSA in the germline V gene.

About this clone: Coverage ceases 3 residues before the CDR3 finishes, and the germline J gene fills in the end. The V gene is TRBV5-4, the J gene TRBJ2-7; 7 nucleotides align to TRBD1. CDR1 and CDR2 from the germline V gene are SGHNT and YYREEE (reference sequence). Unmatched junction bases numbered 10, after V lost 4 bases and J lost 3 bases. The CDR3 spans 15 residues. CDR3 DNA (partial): TGTGCCAGCAGCCAATCGACAGGGCGCTACTACGAG. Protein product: CASSQSTGRYYE. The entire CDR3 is CASSQSTGRYYEQYF.

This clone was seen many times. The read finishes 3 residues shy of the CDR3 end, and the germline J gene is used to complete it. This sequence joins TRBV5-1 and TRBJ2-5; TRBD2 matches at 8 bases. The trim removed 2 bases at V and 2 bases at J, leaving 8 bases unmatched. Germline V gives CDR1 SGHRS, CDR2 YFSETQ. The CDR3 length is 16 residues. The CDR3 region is CASSLGSSGQQETQYF. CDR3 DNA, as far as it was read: TGCGCCAGCAGCTTAGGTTCTAGCGGGCAGCAAGAGACC.

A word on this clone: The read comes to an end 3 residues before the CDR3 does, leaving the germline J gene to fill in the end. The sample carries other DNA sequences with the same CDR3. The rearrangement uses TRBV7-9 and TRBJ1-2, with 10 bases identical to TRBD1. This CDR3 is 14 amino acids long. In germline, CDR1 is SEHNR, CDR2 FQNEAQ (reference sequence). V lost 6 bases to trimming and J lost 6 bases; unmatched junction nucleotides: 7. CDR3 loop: CASRRDRGGDGYTF. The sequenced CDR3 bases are TGTGCCAGCAGACGGGACAGGGGTGGTGATGGC.

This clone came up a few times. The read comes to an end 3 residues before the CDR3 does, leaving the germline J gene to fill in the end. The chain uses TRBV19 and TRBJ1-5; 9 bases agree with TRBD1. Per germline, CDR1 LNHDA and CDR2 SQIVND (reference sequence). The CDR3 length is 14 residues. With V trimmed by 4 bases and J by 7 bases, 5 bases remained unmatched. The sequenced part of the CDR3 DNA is TGTGCCAGTAGTACCGCAGGACAGGGGCAGCCC. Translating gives CASSTAGQGQP. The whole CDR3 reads CASSTAGQGQPQHF. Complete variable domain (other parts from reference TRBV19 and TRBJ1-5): DGGITQSPKYLFRKEGQNVTLSCEQNLNHDAMYWYRQDPGQGLRLIYYSQIVNDFQKGDIAEGYSVSREKKESFPLTVTSAQKNPTAFYLCASSTAGQGQPQHFGDGTRLSIL.

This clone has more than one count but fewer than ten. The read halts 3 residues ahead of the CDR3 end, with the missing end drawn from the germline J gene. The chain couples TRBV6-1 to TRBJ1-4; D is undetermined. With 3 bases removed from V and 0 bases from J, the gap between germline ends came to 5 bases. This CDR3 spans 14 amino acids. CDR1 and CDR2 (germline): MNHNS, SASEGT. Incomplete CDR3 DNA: TGTGCCAGCAGTGACAGGACAACTAATGAAAAA. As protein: CASSDRTTNEK. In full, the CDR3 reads CASSDRTTNEKLFF.

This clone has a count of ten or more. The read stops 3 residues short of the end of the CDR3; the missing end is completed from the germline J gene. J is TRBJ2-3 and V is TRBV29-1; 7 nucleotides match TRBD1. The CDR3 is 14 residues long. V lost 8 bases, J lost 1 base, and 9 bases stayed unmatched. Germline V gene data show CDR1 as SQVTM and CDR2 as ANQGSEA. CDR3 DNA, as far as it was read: TGCAGCACCCGACAGGGTGTCGGCACAGATACG. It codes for CSTRQGVGTDT. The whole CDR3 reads CSTRQGVGTDTQYF.

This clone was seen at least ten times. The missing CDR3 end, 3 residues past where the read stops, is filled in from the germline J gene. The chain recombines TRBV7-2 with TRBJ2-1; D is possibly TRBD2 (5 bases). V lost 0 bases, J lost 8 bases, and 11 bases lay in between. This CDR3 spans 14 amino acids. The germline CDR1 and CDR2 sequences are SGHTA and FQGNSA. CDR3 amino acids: CASSLATGSYEQFF. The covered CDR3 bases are TGTGCCAGCAGCTTAGCCACGGGGTCCTATGAG.

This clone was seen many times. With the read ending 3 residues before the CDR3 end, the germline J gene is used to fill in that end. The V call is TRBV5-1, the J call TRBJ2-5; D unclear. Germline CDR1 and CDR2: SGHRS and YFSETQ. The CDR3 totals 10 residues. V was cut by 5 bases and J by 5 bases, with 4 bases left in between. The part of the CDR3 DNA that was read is TGCGCCAGCAGTGCGGAGACC. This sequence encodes CASSAET. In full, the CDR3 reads CASSAETQYF.

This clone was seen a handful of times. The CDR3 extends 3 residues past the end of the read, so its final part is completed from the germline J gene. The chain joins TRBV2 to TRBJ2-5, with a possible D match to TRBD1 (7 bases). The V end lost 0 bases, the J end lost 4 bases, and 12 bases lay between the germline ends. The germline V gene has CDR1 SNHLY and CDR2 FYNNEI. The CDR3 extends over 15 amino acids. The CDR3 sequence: CASSEARQGGETQYF. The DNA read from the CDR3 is TGTGCCAGCAGTGAAGCGCGGCAGGGGGGAGAGACC.

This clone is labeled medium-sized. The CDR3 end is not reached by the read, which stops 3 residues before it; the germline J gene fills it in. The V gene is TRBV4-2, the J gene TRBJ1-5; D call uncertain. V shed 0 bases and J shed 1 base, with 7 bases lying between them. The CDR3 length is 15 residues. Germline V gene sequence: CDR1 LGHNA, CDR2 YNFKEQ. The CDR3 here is CASSQELQSNQPQHF. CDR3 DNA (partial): TGTGCCAGCAGCCAAGAATTACAAAGCAATCAGCCC.

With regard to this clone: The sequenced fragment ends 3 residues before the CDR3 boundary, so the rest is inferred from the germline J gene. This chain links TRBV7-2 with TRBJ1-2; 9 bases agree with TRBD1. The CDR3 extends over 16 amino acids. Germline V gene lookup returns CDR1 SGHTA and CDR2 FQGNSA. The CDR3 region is CASSLAGTGWIEGYTF. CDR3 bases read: TGTGCCAGCAGCTTAGCGGGGACAGGGTGGATTGAAGGC. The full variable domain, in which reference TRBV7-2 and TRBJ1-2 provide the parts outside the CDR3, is GAGVSQSPSNKVTEKGKDVELRCDPISGHTALYWYRQSLGQGLEFLIYFQGNSAPDKSGLPSDRFSAERTGGSVSTLTIQRTQQEDSAVYLCASSLAGTGWIEGYTFGSGTRLTVV.

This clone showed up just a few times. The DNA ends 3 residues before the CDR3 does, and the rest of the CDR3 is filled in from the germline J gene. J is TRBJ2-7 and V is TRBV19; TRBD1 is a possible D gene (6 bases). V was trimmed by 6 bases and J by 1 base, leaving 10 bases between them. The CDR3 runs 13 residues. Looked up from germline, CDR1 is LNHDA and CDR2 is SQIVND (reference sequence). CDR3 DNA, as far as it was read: TGTGCCAGTAGCCTCAGGGGATCCTACGAG. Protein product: CASSLRGSYE. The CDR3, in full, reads CASSLRGSYEQYF.

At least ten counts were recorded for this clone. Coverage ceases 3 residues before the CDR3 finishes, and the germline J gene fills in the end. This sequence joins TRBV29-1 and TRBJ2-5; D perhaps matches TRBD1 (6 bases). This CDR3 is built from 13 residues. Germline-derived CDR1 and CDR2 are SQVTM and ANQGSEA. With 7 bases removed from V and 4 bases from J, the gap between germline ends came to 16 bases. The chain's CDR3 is CSGQGIARETQYF. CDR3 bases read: TGCAGCGGGCAGGGGATCGCGCGAGAGACC.

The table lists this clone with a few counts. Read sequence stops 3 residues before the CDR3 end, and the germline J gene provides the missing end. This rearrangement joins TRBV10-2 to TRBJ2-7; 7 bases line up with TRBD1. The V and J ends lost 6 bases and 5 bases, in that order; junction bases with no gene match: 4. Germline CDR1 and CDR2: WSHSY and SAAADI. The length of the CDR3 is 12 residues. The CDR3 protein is CASSRQGHEQYF. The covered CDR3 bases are TGCGCCAGCAGCCGACAGGGCCACGAG.